Shown below are 15 T cell receptor beta chains from a single sample sequenced in a study of control samples from healthy donors and cancer patients. Sequencing used immunoSEQ multiplex PCR; TCRdb keeps in-frame clones, though not all of them. The sample holds roughly 70,000 clones, about 95% seen once. The sequencing input was blood. Receptors were obtained from a woman aged 25-40 years in good health.

CDR3 region: CASSPSNRREQYV. Here the CDR3 DNA reads TGCGCCAGCAGTCCGAGTAATCGGAGGGAGCAGTACGTC. This chain uses TRBV23-1 with TRBJ2-7, with a possible D match to TRBD2 (5 bases). TRBV23-1 is classed as an ORF, of uncertain function. The CDR3 is made up of 13 amino acids. V lost 4 bases to trimming and J lost 7 bases, with 14 bases between them.

The chain couples TRBV6-5 to TRBJ2-6; D possibly corresponds to TRBD1 (6 bases). This CDR3 is 15 amino acids long. Trimming took 6 bases from V and 2 from J, leaving 11 bases between them. Germline values: CDR1 MNHEY, CDR2 SVGAGI. As DNA, the CDR3 is TGTGCCAGCAGACCCGAGGGGGCTGGGGCCAACGTCCTGACTTTC. Translated: CASRPEGAGANVLTF.

Notes on this clone: At one boundary the junction diverges from the germline segment, which might be a read error. This rearrangement joins TRBV30 to TRBJ1-6; D is uncertain. The CDR3 sequence is 14 residues long. Germline V gene sequence: CDR1 GTSNPN, CDR2 SVGIG (reference sequence). The CDR3 sequence is CAGRPGSYNSPLHF. The CDR3 DNA sequence: TGTGCCGGGAGGCCTGGCTCCTATAATTCACCCCTCCACTTT.

This rearrangement joins TRBV6-1 to TRBJ2-7; weak D call: TRBD1 (5 bases). Germline V gene data show CDR1 as MNHNS and CDR2 as SASEGT. The V and J ends lost 3 bases and 2 bases respectively, with 14 bases between them. This CDR3 comprises 15 residues. CDR3 amino acids: CASSDRNRIAYEQYF. Written as DNA, the CDR3 is TGTGCCAGCAGTGACAGGAACAGGATAGCCTACGAGCAGTACTTC.

The rearrangement uses TRBV6-5 and TRBJ1-1; TRBD1 might be the D (6 bases). Per the germline V gene, CDR1 is MNHEY and CDR2 is SVGAGI. V gave up 2 bases and J gave up 2 bases, with 9 bases separating them. The CDR3 length is 14 residues. The CDR3 sequence: CASSYGGLNTEAFF. DNA of the CDR3: TGTGCCAGCAGTTACGGGGGCCTTAACACTGAAGCTTTCTTT.

The chain links TRBV5-1 to TRBJ2-7, with D uncertain. The ends were cut back, 4 bases at V and 0 bases at J, with 8 bases in the middle. Germline CDR1 SGHRS, CDR2 YFSETQ. The CDR3 has 13 amino acids. CDR3 residues: CASSHGDSYEQYV. The CDR3 nucleotides read TGCGCCAGCAGCCATGGGGACTCCTACGAGCAGTACGTC.

The chain carries TRBV27 and TRBJ2-1; D is possibly TRBD1 (6 bases). V was cut by 8 bases and J by 3 bases, with 17 bases left in between. The CDR3 is 15 residues long. Germline V gene sequence: CDR1 MNHEY, CDR2 SMNVEV (reference sequence). The chain's CDR3 is CASGGQNHLYNEQFF. DNA for the CDR3: TGTGCCAGCGGCGGACAGAACCACCTCTACAATGAGCAGTTCTTC.

The genes are TRBV29-1 and TRBJ1-4; D not resolved. Per germline, CDR1 SQVTM and CDR2 ANQGSEA. Deletions cut 2 bases from V and 5 bases from J, with 12 bases between. CDR3 size: 14 residues. The CDR3 sequence is CSVERKGLNEKLFF. The CDR3 nucleotides are TGCAGCGTTGAACGGAAGGGCCTCAATGAAAAACTGTTTTTT.

The CDR3 DNA reads TGCGCCAGCAGCCAAGATGGGGTTAGCGGCTACACCTTC. Translation: CASSQDGVSGYTF. This sequence joins TRBV4-1 and TRBJ1-2, with unresolved D. CDR3 length equals 13 residues. Trimming shortened V by 0 bases and J by 8 bases, and 10 bases separated the two germline ends. Germline lookup yields CDR1 MGHRA and CDR2 YSYEKL.

The chain carries TRBV5-4 and TRBJ1-2; the D is unclear. The germline V and J ends were trimmed by 0 bases and 6 bases, with 9 bases remaining between them. The CDR3 extends over 13 amino acids. CDR1 is SGHNT and CDR2 is YYREEE in the germline V gene (reference sequence). CDR3 residues: CASSLVGSDGYTF. For the CDR3, the DNA is TGTGCCAGCAGCTTGGTAGGGAGCGATGGCTACACCTTC.

V is TRBV20-1 and J is TRBJ1-1; no clear D. The CDR3 consists of 11 residues. The germline V and J ends were trimmed by 7 bases and 7 bases, with 13 bases remaining between them. Germline V gene data show CDR1 as DFQATT and CDR2 as SNEGSKA (reference sequence). In nucleotides, the CDR3 is TGCAGTGTCTCAGGACGAGTTGAAGCTTTCTTT. Amino acid sequence: CSVSGRVEAFF.

The J gene is TRBJ1-4, the V gene TRBV5-1; D uncertain. The CDR3 totals 16 residues. The V end lost 0 bases, the J end lost 3 bases, and 12 bases lay between the germline ends. The germline CDR1 and CDR2 sequences are SGHRS and YFSETQ. CDR3 region: CASSLVSRSANEKLFF. In DNA, the CDR3 is TGCGCCAGCAGCTTGGTTTCGCGCTCAGCTAATGAAAAACTGTTTTTT.

The chain carries TRBV5-1 and TRBJ1-3, with D perhaps TRBD1 (5 bases). V gave up 5 bases and J gave up 4 bases, with 16 bases separating them. The CDR3 runs 15 residues. In germline, CDR1 is SGHRS, CDR2 YFSETQ. Here the CDR3 DNA reads TGCGCCAGCAGGGGTGGTTCAGGGTCCGGAAACACCATATATTTT. Amino acid sequence: CASRGGSGSGNTIYF.

This rearrangement joins TRBV24-1 to TRBJ2-3; TRBD1 agrees at 11 bases. Trimming took 4 bases from V and 3 from J; bases not matched to a gene: 5. The CDR3 runs to 16 residues. Germline CDR1 KGHDR, CDR2 SFDVKD. The CDR3 loop reads CATSEAGTGGTDTQYF. CDR3 DNA sequence: TGTGCCACCAGTGAGGCCGGGACAGGGGGGACAGATACGCAGTATTTT.

The chain employs TRBV7-9 and TRBJ1-2; no clear D. The V gene lost 5 bases and the J gene lost 4 bases, with 8 bases spanning the gap. Germline-derived CDR1 and CDR2 are SEHNR and FQNEAQ (reference sequence). CDR3 size: 12 residues. In DNA, the CDR3 is TGTGCCAGCAGCCCCGTACTCTATGGCTACACCTTC. Translated, it gives CASSPVLYGYTF.